The T cell receptor (beta chain) described here comes from a study of cytomegalovirus exposure and HLA in healthy donors. Per the germline V gene, CDR1 is SEHNR and CDR2 is FQNEAQ (reference sequence). With 6 bases clipped from V and 14 bases from J, the junction kept 11 bases outside the gene matches. The CDR3 is 13 amino acids. The study ran its PCR with 60 Vbeta and 13 Jbeta primers. Some clones are missing from TCRdb's copy, which holds only in-frame ones; the method was immunoSEQ multiplex PCR. Found here are 120,000 or so clones, 60% to 85% of them singletons; the top ten hold 1.3%. The TCR originated in a woman aged 30 to 39 in good health and CMV-seronegative. This chain joins TRBV7-9 and TRBJ2-1, with TRBD2 matching over 9 bases. The sequenced sample consisted of PBMCs. Here the CDR3 DNA reads TGTGCCAGCAGGCTAACACAGGGCGGGGGGGAGTTCTTC. Residues: CASRLTQGGGEFF.